This T cell receptor beta chain was captured by sequencing in a study of PD-1 blockade in mismatch repair-deficient tumors. The CDR3 has 15 residues. V was clipped by 8 bases and J by 5 bases, with 19 bases between them. Germline loops: CDR1 MNHEY, CDR2 SVGAGI. The protocol was immunoSEQ multiplex PCR, while the TCRdb copy is restricted to in-frame clones and leaves out a portion. The sample holds approximately 79,000 clones, roughly 80% seen once. The gene calls are TRBV6-5 and TRBJ2-1; possibly TRBD2 for D (6 bases). The origin of this receptor is an adult with mismatch repair-deficient cancer. The source material was peripheral blood, sampled 44 weeks after starting pembrolizumab. The CDR3 coding sequence is TGTGCCAGCGGGCGGGGAAACTCACTAAACAATGAGCAGTTCTTC. As protein: CASGRGNSLNNEQFF.